The rows below give T cell receptor beta chains drawn from one sample of a study of T cell responses to AZD1222 COVID-19 vaccine. The table came from immunoSEQ multiplex PCR; TCRdb's copy has only in-frame clones and leaves some out. The sample consists of under 50,000 clones, approximately 88% of them appearing once. Sequencing was performed on peripheral blood, taken 28 days after the second dose of the MenACWY control vaccine. These receptors originate from an adult who received the MenACWY meningococcal vaccine as a control. Each CDR3 is given with its conserved first and last residue. Each record gives: V gene, clone size, CDR3 length, D gene, J gene, CDR3 DNA, CDR3 protein. A D gene is named only where the DNA matches it firmly. Clone size is given for some rows only: seen once, a few or many times, or a class if the clone is expanded.

>TRBV6-5|-|13|-|TRBJ1-2
TGTGCCAGCAGACGGGACGGGAGGTCTGGCTACACCTTC
CASRRDGRSGYTF
>TRBV12-3/TRBV12-4|-|13|-|TRBJ2-1
TGTGCCAGCAGTTGGGTCCCCCAATCCGAGCAGTTCTTC
CASSWVPQSEQFF
>TRBV15|-|14|-|TRBJ1-2
TGTGCCACCAGCAGAAGGGGTGTGGGGGACGGCTACACCTTC
CATSRRGVGDGYTF
>TRBV10-3|-|17|-|TRBJ2-7
TGTGCCATCAGTGAGTGGGGGATAGCGGCAAGCATGGTCGAGCAGTACTTC
CAISEWGIAASMVEQYF
>TRBV30|-|10|-|TRBJ1-1
TGTGCCTGGAGTGTACAGGAAGCTTTCTTT
CAWSVQEAFF
>TRBV5-1|-|15|TRBD2|TRBJ2-1
TGCGCCAGCAGCGGGACTAGCGGGGTTTACAATGAGCAGTTCTTC
CASSGTSGVYNEQFF
>TRBV5-4|-|15|-|TRBJ2-5
TGTGCCAGCAGCTTGAGGCGGGAATCGAAGAGGACCCAGTACTTC
CASSLRRESKRTQYF
>TRBV27|-|14|-|TRBJ2-4
TGTGCCAGCAGTTTAGACCCAACCAAAAACATTCAGTACTTC
CASSLDPTKNIQYF
>TRBV21-1|-|16|-|TRBJ1-5
TGTGCCAGCAGCAACGTGACAGATCATAGCAATCAGCCCCAGCATTTT
CASSNVTDHSNQPQHF
>TRBV21-1|once|18|-|TRBJ2-5
TGTGCCAGCAGCAAAGGGCAGTCAGGAAGAGGGGACCAAGAGACCCAGTACTTC
CASSKGQSGRGDQETQYF
>TRBV11-2|-|16|TRBD2|TRBJ2-2
TGTGCCAGCAATGCTATAGCGGGAGGGCCGCACGGGGAGCTGTTTTTT
CASNAIAGGPHGELFF
>TRBV4-1|-|14|-|TRBJ1-1
TGCGCCAGCAGCCAAGCGGGGGTGAGTGGTGAAGCTTTCTTT
CASSQAGVSGEAFF
>TRBV7-9|-|14|TRBD1|TRBJ2-1
TGTGCCAGCAAACCGGGACAGGGGATCCATGAGCAGTTCTTC
CASKPGQGIHEQFF
>TRBV3-1/TRBV3-2|few|14|TRBD1|TRBJ2-7
TGTGCCAGCAGCCAAGCAGGGGGCTTCTACGAGCAGTACTTC
CASSQAGGFYEQYF
>TRBV19|-|16|-|TRBJ2-5
TGTGCCAGTAGTATAACCGGGACACCCCTGGGAGGGACCCAGTACTTC
CASSITGTPLGGTQYF
>TRBV4-2|-|13|-|TRBJ1-5
TGTGCCAGCAGCCAAGATTTGGATCAGCCCCAGCATTTT
CASSQDLDQPQHF
>TRBV18|-|17|TRBD2|TRBJ2-1
TGTGCCAGCTCACCATTTAATTCGGCTAGCGGGGCCAATGAGCAGTTCTTC
CASSPFNSASGANEQFF
>TRBV15|-|16|-|TRBJ2-5
TGTGCCACCAGCAGAGACAGGTCCGATTGGGGGGAGACCCAGTACTTC
CATSRDRSDWGETQYF
>TRBV20-1|-|14|-|TRBJ2-2
TGCAGTGCTAGTTTGGTAGCTGTCACCGGGGAGCTGTTTTTT
CSASLVAVTGELFF
>TRBV29-1|once|13|-|TRBJ2-2
TGCAGCGTCTTACAGGGTGTTACCGGGGAGCTGTTTTTT
CSVLQGVTGELFF
>TRBV10-3|once|15|-|TRBJ2-1
TGTGCCATCAGCGGAATGACTACGCTCTACAATGAGCAGTTCTTC
CAISGMTTLYNEQFF
>TRBV29-1|-|14|TRBD2|TRBJ2-1
TGCAGCGTGGGACGAGCGGGAGGGCCCAATGAGCAGTTCTTC
CSVGRAGGPNEQFF
>TRBV6-5|-|13|TRBD1|TRBJ1-2
TGTGCCAGCAGGGCTACAGGGGGTTATGGCTACACCTTC
CASRATGGYGYTF
>TRBV4-1|-|13|TRBD2|TRBJ2-7
TGCGCCAGCAGACCTAGCGGGAGCTACGAGCAGTACTTC
CASRPSGSYEQYF
>TRBV28|-|13|-|TRBJ2-7
TGTGCCAGCATCAAGACTCTCCGCCACGAGCAGTACTTC
CASIKTLRHEQYF
>TRBV2|-|15|TRBD2|TRBJ2-7
TGTGCCAGCAGGGCCCCGTCTAGCGGGACCTACGAGCAGTACTTC
CASRAPSSGTYEQYF
>TRBV19|-|13|TRBD1|TRBJ1-2
TGTGCCAGTAACCGACAGGGAATACATGGCTACACCTTC
CASNRQGIHGYTF
>TRBV6-5|-|14|TRBD1|TRBJ1-5
TGTGCCAGCAGGAACAGGGGAGGAAATCAGCCCCAGCATTTT
CASRNRGGNQPQHF
>TRBV4-1|-|16|TRBD2|TRBJ2-1
TGCGCCAGCAGCCGAGGGACTAGCGGGGCCTACAATGAGCAGTTCTTC
CASSRGTSGAYNEQFF
>TRBV7-9|-|16|TRBD2|TRBJ2-2
TGTGCCAGCAGCTTAAACGGGAGGGCCGCTAGCGGGGAGCTGTTTTTT
CASSLNGRAASGELFF
>TRBV18|-|16|TRBD2|TRBJ2-1
TGTGCCAGCTCACTATTGGGACTAGCGGGGGACAATGAGCAGTTCTTC
CASSLLGLAGDNEQFF
>TRBV5-1|-|15|TRBD2|TRBJ2-1
TGCGCCAGCAGCGTAACTAGCGGATCCTACAATGAGCAGTTCTTC
CASSVTSGSYNEQFF
>TRBV30|-|12|-|TRBJ1-1
TGTGCCTGGATCGACCTAAGCGCTGAAGCTTTCTTT
CAWIDLSAEAFF
>TRBV30|-|14|-|TRBJ1-1
TGTGCCTGGAGTGCAGGGTATTTTAACACTGAAGCTTTCTTT
CAWSAGYFNTEAFF
>TRBV5-4|once|14|TRBD1|TRBJ2-2
TGTGCCGCCAAAAGAGGGGGCTACACCGGGGAGCTGTTTTTT
CAAKRGGYTGELFF
>TRBV5-1|-|11|-|TRBJ1-2
TGCGCCAGCAGCGACGACCGGGACTCCACCTTC
CASSDDRDSTF
>TRBV27|-|14|-|TRBJ2-7
TGTGCCAGCAGTTTTGGGGGAGGGGGCTACGAGCAGTACTTC
CASSFGGGGYEQYF
>TRBV9|-|11|-|TRBJ2-3
TGTGCCAGCAGCCAGGGAGATACGCAGTATTTT
CASSQGDTQYF
>TRBV28|-|14|TRBD1|TRBJ2-5
TGTGCCAGCAGTCGGACAGGGGAGTGGGAGACCCAGTACTTC
CASSRTGEWETQYF
>TRBV3-1/TRBV3-2|-|16|-|TRBJ2-7
TGTGCCAGCAGCCAAACAGGAGTTGGCCTGGGCGGCGAGCAGTACTTC
CASSQTGVGLGGEQYF
>TRBV7-9|-|15|TRBD2|TRBJ2-1
TGTGCCAGCAGCAAGCTAGCGGGAGTCTACAATGAGCAGTTCTTC
CASSKLAGVYNEQFF
>TRBV5-5|-|14|-|TRBJ2-7
TGTGCCAGCAGCTTGATGAGGGACCCCTACGAGCAGTACTTC
CASSLMRDPYEQYF
>TRBV28|-|14|-|TRBJ1-6
TGTGCCAGCAGTTTTGAATCGCGGGATTCACCCCTCCACTTT
CASSFESRDSPLHF
>TRBV30|few|11|-|TRBJ1-1
TGTGCCACAGGGAAAGGGACTGAAGCTTTCTTT
CATGKGTEAFF
>TRBV5-4|-|14|TRBD2|TRBJ2-7
TGTGCCAGCAGCCCTAGCGGGAGTTGGTACGAGCAGTACTTC
CASSPSGSWYEQYF
>TRBV6-5|-|15|-|TRBJ1-3
TGTGCCAGCAGAGGGACCCGGGCCTCTGGAAACACCATATATTTT
CASRGTRASGNTIYF
>TRBV7-9|-|14|-|TRBJ2-2
TGTGCCAGCACCCCACGGAGGGGCACCGGGGAGCTGTTTTTT
CASTPRRGTGELFF
>TRBV28|-|15|-|TRBJ1-1
TGTGCCAGCATCCTGACGGGAGACATGAACACTGAAGCTTTCTTT
CASILTGDMNTEAFF
>TRBV6-5|-|15|-|TRBJ1-4
TGTGCCAGCAGTTACAGTTTTGCCCCGAATGAAAGACTGTTTTTT
CASSYSFAPNERLFF
>TRBV5-4|once|15|-|TRBJ1-6
TGTGCCAGCAGCTTGTCCCCTATGCAATCTTCACCCCTCCACTTT
CASSLSPMQSSPLHF
>TRBV5-1|-|12|TRBD1|TRBJ2-7
TGCGCCAGCAGCTTGACAGGGGACGAGCAGTACTTC
CASSLTGDEQYF
>TRBV7-3|few|14|-|TRBJ2-7
TGTGCCAGCAGCCCCCATTCGAGATCCCACGAGCAGTACTTC
CASSPHSRSHEQYF
>TRBV11-2|once|14|-|TRBJ2-4
TGTGCCAGCAGTACAGGGTTAAGCCAAAACATTCAGTACTTC
CASSTGLSQNIQYF